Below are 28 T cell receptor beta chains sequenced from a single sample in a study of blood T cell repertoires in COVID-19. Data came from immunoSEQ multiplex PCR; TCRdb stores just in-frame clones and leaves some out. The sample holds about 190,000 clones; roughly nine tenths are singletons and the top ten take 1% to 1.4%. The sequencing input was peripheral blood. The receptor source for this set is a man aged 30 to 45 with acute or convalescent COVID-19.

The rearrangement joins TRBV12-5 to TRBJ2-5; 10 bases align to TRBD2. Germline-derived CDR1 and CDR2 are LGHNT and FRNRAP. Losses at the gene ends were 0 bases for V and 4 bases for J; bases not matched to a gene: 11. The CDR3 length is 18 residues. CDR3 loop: CASGLVMGSGGRGETQYF. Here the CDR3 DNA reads TGTGCTAGTGGTTTGGTAATGGGTAGCGGGGGGCGAGGAGAGACCCAGTACTTC.

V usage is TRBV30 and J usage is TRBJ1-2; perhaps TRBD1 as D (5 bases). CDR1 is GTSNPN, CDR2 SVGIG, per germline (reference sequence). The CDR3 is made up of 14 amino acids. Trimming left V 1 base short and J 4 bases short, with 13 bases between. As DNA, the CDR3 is TGTGCCTGGAGTGAATGGGGAAGGGGCTATGGCTACACCTTC. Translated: CAWSEWGRGYGYTF.

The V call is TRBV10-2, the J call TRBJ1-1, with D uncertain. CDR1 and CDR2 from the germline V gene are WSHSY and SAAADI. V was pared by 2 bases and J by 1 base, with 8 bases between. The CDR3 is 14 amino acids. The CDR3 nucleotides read TGCGCCAGCAGTGAGAAACGGTGGAACACTGAAGCTTTCTTT. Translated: CASSEKRWNTEAFF.

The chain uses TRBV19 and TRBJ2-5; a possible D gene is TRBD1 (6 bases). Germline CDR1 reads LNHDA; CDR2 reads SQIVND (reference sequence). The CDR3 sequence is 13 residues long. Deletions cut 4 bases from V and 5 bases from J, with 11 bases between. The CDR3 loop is CASSNIGQETQYF. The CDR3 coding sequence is TGTGCCAGTAGTAACATTGGACAGGAGACCCAGTACTTC.

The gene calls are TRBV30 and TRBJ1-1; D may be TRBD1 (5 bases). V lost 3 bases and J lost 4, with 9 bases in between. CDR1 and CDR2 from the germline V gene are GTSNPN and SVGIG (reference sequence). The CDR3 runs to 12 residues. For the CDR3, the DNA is TGTGCCTGGAGGTCTGGGGCCACTGAAGCTTTCTTT. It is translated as CAWRSGATEAFF.

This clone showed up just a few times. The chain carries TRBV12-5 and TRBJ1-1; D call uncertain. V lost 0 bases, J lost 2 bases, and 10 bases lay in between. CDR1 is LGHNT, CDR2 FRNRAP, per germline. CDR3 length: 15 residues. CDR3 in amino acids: CASGLVAGYNTEAFF. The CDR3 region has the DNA TGTGCTAGTGGTTTGGTCGCAGGATATAACACTGAAGCTTTCTTT.

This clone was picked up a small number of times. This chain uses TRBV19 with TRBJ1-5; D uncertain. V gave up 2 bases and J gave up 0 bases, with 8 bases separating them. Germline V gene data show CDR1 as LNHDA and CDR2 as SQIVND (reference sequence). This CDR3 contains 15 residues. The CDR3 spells CASSIIPGSNQPQHF. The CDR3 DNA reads TGTGCCAGTAGTATAATACCGGGTAGCAATCAGCCCCAGCATTTT.

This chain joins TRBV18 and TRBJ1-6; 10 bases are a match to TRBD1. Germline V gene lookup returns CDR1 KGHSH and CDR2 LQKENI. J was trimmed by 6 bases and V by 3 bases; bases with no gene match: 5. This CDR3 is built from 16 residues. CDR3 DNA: TGTGCCAGCTCACCTAGGACAGGGGGAGTTAATTCACCCCTCCACTTT. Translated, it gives CASSPRTGGVNSPLHF.

CDR3 amino acids: CASSPWGVETQYF. CDR3 coding DNA: TGTGCCAGCAGCCCTTGGGGGGTGGAGACCCAGTACTTC. The chain couples TRBV12-3 or TRBV12-4 to TRBJ2-5; D is perhaps TRBD2 (6 bases). Trimming removed 6 bases from V and 5 bases from J, with 13 bases in between. This CDR3 has 13 amino acids.

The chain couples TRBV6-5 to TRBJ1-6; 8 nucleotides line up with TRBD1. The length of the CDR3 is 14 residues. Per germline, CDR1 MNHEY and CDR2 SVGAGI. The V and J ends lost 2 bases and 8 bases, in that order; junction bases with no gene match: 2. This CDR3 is CASSYTGGDSPLHF. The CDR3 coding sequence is TGTGCCAGCAGTTACACAGGGGGAGATTCACCCCTCCACTTT.

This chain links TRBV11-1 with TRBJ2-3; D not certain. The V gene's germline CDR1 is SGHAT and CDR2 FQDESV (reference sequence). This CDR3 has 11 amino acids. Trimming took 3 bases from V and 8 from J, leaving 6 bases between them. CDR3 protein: CASSFQSTQYF. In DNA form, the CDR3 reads TGTGCCAGCAGCTTCCAGTCTACGCAGTATTTT.

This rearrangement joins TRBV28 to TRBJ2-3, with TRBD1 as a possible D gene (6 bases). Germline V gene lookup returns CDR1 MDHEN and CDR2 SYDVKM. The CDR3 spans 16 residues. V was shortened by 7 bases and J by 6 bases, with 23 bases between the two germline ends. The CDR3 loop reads CASTWVGAGERDTQYF. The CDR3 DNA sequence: TGTGCCAGCACCTGGGTTGGGGCAGGGGAAAGGGATACGCAGTATTTT.

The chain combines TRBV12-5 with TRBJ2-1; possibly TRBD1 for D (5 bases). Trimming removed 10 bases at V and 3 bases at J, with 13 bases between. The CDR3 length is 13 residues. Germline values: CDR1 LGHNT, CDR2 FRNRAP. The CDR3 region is CATTLGDYNEQFF. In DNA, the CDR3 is TGTGCTACTACCTTAGGGGACTACAATGAGCAGTTCTTC.

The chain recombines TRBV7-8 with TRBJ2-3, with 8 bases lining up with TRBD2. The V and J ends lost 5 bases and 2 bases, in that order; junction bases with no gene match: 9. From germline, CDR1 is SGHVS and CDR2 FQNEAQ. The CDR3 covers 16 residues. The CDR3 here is CASSPRTSFNTDTQYF. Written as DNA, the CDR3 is TGTGCCAGCAGCCCTCGGACTAGCTTTAACACAGATACGCAGTATTTT.

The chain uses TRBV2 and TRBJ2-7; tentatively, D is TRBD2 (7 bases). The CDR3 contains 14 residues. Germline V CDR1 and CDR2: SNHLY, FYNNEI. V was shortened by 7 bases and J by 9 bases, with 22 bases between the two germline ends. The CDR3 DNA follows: TGTGCCAGCAACGCAGCGGGACAAGGGGCCGGGCAGTACTTC. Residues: CASNAAGQGAGQYF.

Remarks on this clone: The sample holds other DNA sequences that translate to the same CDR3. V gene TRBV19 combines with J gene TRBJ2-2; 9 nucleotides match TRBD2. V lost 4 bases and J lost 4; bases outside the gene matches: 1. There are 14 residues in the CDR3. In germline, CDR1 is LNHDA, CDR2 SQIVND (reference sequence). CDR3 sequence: CASSRRGGTGELFF. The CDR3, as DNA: TGTGCCAGTAGTAGGCGGGGGGGCACCGGGGAGCTGTTTTTT.

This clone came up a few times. This chain's CDR3 is CASLYGSITDTIYF. The CDR3 DNA is TGTGCCAGCCTCTACGGGTCCATTACGGACACCATATATTTT. The chain recombines TRBV5-8 with TRBJ1-3; D is undetermined. V dropped 7 bases and J dropped 8 bases, with 19 bases sitting between them. Germline CDR1 reads SGHTS; CDR2 reads YDEGEE. CDR3 length: 14 amino acids.

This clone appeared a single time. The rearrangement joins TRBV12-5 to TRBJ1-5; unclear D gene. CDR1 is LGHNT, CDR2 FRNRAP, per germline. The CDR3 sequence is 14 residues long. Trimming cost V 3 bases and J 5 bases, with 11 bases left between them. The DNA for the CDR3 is TGTGCTAGTGGTTTTTTTGGCAATTATCAGCCCCAGCATTTT. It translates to CASGFFGNYQPQHF.

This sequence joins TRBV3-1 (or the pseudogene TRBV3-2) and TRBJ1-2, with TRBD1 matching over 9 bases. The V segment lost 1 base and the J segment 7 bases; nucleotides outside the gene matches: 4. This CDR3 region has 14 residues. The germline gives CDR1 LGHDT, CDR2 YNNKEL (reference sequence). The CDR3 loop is CASSQVDRGAGYTF. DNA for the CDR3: TGTGCCAGCAGCCAAGTGGACAGGGGTGCTGGCTACACCTTC.

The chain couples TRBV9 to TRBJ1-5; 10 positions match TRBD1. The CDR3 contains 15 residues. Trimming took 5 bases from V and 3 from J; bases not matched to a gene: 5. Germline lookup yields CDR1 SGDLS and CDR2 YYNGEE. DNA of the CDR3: TGTGCCAGCAGTAAGACAGGGGGCCTCAATCAGCCCCAGCATTTT. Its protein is CASSKTGGLNQPQHF.

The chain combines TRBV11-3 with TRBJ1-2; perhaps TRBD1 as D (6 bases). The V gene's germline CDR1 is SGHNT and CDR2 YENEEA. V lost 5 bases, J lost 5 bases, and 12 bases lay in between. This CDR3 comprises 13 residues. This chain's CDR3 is CASSTLQGYGYTF. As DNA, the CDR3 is TGTGCCAGCAGCACTCTACAGGGTTATGGCTACACCTTC. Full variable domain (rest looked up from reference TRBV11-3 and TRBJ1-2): EAGVVQSPRYKIIEKKQPVAFWCNPISGHNTLYWYLQNLGQGPELLIRYENEEAVDDSQLPKDRFSAERLKGVDSTLKIQPAELGDSAVYLCASSTLQGYGYTFGSGTRLTVV.

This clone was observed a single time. The CDR3 nucleotides are TGTGCCATCAGTGAGTCGGAGACAGGGAACACTGAAGCTTTCTTT. Its translation is CAISESETGNTEAFF. V gene TRBV10-3 combines with J gene TRBJ1-1; D perhaps matches TRBD1 (6 bases). The CDR3 has 15 residues. V lost 0 bases, J lost 1 base, and 9 bases lay in between. Germline V lookup: CDR1 ENHRY, CDR2 SYGVKD.

In DNA form, the CDR3 reads TGTGCCATCAGCCGGGGTTTAGGGAAAGAGACCCAGTACTTC. Protein sequence: CAISRGLGKETQYF. The chain carries TRBV10-3 and TRBJ2-5; a possible D gene is TRBD2 (5 bases). The CDR3 spans 14 residues. V gave up 6 bases and J gave up 3 bases, with 14 bases separating them. CDR1 is ENHRY and CDR2 is SYGVKD in the germline V gene.

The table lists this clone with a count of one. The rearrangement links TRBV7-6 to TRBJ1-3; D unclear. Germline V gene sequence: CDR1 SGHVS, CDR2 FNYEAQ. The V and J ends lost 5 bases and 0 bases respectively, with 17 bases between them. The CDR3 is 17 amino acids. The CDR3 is CASSPGGAGRSGNTIYF. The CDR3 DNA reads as TGTGCCAGCAGCCCAGGAGGTGCAGGCCGCTCTGGAAACACCATATATTTT.

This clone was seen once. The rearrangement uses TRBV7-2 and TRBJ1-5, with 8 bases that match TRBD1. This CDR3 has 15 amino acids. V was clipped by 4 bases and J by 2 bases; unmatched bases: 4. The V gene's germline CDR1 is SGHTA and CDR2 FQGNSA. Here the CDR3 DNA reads TGTGCCAGCAGCTCAAAGACAGGGGGCAATCAGCCCCAGCATTTT. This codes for CASSSKTGGNQPQHF.

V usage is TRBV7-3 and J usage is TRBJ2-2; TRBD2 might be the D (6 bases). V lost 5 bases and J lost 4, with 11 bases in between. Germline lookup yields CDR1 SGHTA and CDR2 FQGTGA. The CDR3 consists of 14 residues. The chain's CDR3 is CASSPGSSTGELFF. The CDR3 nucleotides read TGTGCCAGCAGCCCCGGGAGTAGCACCGGGGAGCTGTTTTTT.

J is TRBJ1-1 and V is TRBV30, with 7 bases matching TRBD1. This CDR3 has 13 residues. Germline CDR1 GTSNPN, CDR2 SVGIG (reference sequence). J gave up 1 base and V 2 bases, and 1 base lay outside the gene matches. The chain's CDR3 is CAWSRQGNTEAFF. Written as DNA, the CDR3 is TGTGCCTGGAGTAGACAGGGGAACACTGAAGCTTTCTTT.

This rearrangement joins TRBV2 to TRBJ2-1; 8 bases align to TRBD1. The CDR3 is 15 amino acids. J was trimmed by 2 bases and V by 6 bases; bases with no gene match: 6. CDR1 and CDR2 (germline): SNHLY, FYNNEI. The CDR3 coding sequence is TGTGCCAGCAGCCTGGGACAGGAAGCCTACAATGAGCAGTTCTTC. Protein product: CASSLGQEAYNEQFF.